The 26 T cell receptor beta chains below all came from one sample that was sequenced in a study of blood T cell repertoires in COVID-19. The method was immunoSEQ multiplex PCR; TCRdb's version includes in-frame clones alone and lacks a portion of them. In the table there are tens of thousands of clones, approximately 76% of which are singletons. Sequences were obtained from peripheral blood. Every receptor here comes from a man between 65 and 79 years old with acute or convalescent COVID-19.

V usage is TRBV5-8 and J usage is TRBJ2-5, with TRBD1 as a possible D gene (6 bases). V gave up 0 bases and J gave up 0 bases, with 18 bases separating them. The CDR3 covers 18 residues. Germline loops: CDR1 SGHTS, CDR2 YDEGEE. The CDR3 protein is CASSLVVGGPKYQETQYF. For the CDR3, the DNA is TGTGCCAGCAGCTTGGTCGTTGGGGGCCCAAAGTACCAAGAGACCCAGTACTTC.

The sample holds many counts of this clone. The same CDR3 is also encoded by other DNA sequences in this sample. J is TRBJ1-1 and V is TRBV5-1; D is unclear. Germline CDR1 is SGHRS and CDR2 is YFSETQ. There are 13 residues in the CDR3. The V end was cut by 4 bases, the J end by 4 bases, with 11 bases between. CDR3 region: CASSLAGSTEAFF. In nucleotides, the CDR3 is TGCGCCAGCAGCCTGGCTGGGAGCACTGAAGCTTTCTTT. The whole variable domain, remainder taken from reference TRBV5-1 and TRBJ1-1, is KAGVTQTPRYLIKTRGQQVTLSCSPISGHRSVSWYQQTPGQGLQFLFEYFSETQRNKGNFPGRFSGRQFSNSRSEMNVSTLELGDSALYLCASSLAGSTEAFFGQGTRLTVV.

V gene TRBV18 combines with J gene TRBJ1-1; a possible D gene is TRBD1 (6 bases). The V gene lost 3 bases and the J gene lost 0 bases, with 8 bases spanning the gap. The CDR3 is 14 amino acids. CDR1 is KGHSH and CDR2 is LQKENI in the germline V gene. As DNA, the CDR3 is TGTGCCAGCTCACCCGACAGGATGAACACTGAAGCTTTCTTT. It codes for CASSPDRMNTEAFF.

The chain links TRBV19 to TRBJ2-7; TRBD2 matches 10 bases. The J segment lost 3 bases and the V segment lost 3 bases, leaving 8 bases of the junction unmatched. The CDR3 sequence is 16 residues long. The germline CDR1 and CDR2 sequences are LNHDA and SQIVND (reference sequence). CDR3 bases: TGTGCCAGTAGTATGATAACACTAGCGGGAAACTACGAGCAGTACTTC. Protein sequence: CASSMITLAGNYEQYF.

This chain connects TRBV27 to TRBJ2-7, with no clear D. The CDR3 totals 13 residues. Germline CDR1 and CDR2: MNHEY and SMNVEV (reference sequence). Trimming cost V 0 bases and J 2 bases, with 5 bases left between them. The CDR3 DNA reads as TGTGCCAGCAGTTTATCATTCACCTACGAGCAGTACTTC. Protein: CASSLSFTYEQYF.

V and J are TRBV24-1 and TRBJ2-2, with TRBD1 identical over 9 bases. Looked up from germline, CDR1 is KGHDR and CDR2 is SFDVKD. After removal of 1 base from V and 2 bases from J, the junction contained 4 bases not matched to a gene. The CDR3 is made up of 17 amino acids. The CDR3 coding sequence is TGTGCCACCAGTGATTTTCCGGACAGGGGTAACACCGGGGAGCTGTTTTTT. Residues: CATSDFPDRGNTGELFF.

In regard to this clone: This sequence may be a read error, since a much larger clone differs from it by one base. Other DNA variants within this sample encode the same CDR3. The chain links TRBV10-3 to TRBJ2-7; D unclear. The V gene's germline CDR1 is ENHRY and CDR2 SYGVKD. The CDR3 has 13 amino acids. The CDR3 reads CAISESNSYEQYV. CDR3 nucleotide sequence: TGTGCTATCAGTGAATCGAACAGCTACGAGCAGTACGTC.

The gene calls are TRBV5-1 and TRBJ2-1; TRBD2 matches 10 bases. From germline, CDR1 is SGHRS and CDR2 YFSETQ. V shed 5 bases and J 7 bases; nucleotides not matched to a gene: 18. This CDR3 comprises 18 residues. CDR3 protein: CASSAGYTSGAGRNEQFF. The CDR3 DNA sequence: TGCGCCAGCAGTGCCGGATATACTAGCGGGGCCGGGAGGAATGAGCAGTTCTTC.

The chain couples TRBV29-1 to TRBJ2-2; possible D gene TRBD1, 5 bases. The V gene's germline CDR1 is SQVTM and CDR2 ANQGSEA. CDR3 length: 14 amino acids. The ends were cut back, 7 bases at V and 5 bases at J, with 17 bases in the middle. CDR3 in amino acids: CSAREIVGTGELFF. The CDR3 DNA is TGCAGCGCCAGGGAAATAGTAGGGACCGGGGAGCTGTTTTTT.

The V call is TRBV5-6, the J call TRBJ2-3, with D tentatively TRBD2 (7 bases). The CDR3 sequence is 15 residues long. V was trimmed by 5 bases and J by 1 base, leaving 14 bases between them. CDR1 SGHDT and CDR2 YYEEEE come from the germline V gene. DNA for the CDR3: TGTGCCAGCAGGGTCTGGGGGGGCCGCACAGATACGCAGTATTTT. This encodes CASRVWGGRTDTQYF.

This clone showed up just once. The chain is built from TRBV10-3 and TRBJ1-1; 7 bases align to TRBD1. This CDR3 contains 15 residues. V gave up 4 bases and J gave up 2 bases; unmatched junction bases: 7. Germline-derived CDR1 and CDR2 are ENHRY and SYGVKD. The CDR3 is CAISGQGVGNTEAFF. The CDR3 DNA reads TGTGCCATCAGTGGGCAGGGGGTTGGAAACACTGAAGCTTTCTTT.

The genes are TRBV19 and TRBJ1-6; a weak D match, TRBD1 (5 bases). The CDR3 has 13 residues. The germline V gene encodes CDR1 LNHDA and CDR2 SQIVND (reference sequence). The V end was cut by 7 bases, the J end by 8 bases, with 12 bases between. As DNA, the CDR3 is TGTGCCAGTAAGGACAAACGGGATTCACCCCTCCACTTT. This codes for CASKDKRDSPLHF.

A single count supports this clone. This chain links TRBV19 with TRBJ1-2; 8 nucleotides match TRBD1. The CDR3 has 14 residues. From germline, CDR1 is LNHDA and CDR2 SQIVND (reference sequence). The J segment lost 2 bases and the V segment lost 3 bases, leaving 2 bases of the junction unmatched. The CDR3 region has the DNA TGTGCCAGTAGTATTTACAGGGGGAACTATGGCTACACCTTC. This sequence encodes CASSIYRGNYGYTF.

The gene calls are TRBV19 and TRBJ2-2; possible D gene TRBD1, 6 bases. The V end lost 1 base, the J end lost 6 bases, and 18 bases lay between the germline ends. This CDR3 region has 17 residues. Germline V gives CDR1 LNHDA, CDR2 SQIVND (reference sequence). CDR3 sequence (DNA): TGTGCCAGTAGTATAGCCCAAGTATCAGGGGATGCCGGGGAGCTGTTTTTT. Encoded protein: CASSIAQVSGDAGELFF.

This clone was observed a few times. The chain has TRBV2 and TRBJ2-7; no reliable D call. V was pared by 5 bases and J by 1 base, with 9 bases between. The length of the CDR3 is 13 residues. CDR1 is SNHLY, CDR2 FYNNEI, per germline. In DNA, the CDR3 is TGTGCCAGCAGTATTGCGGATTCCTACGAGCAGTACGTC. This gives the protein CASSIADSYEQYV.

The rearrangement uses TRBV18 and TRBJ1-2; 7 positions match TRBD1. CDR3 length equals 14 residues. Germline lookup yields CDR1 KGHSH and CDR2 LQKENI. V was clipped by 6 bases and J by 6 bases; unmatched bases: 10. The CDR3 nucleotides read TGTGCCAGCTCTCGGGACAGACCGTTTGATGGCTACACCTTC. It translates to CASSRDRPFDGYTF.

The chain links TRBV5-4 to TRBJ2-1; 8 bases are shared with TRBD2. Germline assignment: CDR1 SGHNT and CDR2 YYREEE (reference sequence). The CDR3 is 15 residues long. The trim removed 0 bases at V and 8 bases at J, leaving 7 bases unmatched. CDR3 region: CASSLAPGGGYEQFF. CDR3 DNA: TGTGCCAGCAGCTTGGCCCCGGGGGGGGGTTATGAGCAGTTCTTC.

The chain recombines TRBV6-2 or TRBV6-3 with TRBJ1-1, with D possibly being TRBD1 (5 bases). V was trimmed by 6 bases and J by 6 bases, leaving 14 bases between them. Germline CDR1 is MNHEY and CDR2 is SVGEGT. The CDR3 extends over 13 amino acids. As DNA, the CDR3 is TGTGCCAGCAGCAGGAGGGACGGCGCTGAAGCTTTCTTT. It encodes CASSRRDGAEAFF.

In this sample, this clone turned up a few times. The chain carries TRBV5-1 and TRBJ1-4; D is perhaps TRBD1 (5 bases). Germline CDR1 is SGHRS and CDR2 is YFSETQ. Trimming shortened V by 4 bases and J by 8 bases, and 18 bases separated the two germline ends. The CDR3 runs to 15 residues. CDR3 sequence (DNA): TGCGCCAGCAGCCTGCAGCCAGGGAAATTAGAAAAACTGTTTTTT. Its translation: CASSLQPGKLEKLFF.

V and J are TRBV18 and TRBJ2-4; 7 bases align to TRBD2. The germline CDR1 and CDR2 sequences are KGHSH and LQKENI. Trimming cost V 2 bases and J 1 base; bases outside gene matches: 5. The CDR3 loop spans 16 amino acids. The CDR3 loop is CASSPLSGDAKNIQYF. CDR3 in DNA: TGTGCCAGCTCACCATTAAGCGGGGATGCCAAAAACATTCAGTACTTC.

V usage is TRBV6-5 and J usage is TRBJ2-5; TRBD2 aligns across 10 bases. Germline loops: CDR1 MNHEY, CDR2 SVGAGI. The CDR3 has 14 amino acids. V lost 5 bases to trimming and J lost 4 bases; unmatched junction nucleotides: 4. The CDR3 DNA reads TGTGCCAGCAGTATAGCGGGGGGACGAGAGACCCAGTACTTC. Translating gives CASSIAGGRETQYF.

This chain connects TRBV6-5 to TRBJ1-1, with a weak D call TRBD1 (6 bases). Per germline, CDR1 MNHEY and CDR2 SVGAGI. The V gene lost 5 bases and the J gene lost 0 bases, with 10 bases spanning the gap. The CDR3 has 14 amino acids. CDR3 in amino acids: CASSPDRLNTEAFF. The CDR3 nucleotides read TGTGCCAGCAGTCCCGACAGGCTGAACACTGAAGCTTTCTTT.

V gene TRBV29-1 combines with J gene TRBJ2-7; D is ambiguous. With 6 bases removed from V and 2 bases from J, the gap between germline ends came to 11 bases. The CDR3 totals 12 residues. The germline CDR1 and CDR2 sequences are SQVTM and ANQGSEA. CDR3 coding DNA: TGCAGCGTCTCCACTGAAACCTACGAGCAGTACTTC. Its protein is CSVSTETYEQYF.

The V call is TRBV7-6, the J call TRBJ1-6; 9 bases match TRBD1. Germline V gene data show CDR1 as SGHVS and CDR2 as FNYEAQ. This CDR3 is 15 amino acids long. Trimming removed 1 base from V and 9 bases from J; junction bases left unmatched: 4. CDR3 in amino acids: CASSLGTGDSSPLHF. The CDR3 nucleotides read TGTGCCAGCAGCTTAGGGACAGGGGACTCTTCACCCCTCCACTTT.

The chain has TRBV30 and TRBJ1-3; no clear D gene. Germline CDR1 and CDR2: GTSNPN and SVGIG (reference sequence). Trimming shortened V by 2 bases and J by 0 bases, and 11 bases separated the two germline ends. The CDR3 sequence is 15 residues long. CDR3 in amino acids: CAWSFGVFSGNTIYF. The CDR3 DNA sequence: TGTGCCTGGAGTTTCGGAGTTTTCTCTGGAAACACCATATATTTT.

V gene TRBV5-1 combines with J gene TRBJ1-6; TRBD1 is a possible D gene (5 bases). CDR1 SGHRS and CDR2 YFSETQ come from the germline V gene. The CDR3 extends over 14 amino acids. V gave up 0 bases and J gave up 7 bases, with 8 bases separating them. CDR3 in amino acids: CASSLVQENSPLHF. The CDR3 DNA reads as TGCGCCAGCAGCTTGGTACAGGAGAATTCACCCCTCCACTTT. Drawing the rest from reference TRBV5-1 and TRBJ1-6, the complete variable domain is KAGVTQTPRYLIKTRGQQVTLSCSPISGHRSVSWYQQTPGQGLQFLFEYFSETQRNKGNFPGRFSGRQFSNSRSEMNVSTLELGDSALYLCASSLVQENSPLHFGNGTRLTVT.